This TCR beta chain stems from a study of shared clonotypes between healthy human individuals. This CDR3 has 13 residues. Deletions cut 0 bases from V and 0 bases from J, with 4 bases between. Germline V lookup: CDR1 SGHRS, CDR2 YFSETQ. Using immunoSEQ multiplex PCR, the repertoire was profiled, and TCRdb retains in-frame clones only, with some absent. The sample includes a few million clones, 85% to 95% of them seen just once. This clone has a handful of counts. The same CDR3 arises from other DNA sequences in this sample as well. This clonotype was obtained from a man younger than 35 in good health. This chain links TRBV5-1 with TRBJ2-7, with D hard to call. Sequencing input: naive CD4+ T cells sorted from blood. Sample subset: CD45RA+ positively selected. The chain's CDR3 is CASSLDISYEQYF. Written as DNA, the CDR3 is TGCGCCAGCAGCTTGGACATCTCCTACGAGCAGTACTTC.